The table lists the clone carrying this TCR beta chain with a few counts. Antigen unknown. This sample was taken from a study of OX40 agonist ivuxolimab in advanced cancers. Study details: Patients were roughly 83% male with ages roughly 20 to 90, mean about 65. A partial response was reached by three patients: one with hepatocellular carcinoma and two with cutaneous melanoma. The study's findings and limits: CD4+ and CD8+ blood T cells expanded clonally by week 6 at 0.1 to 3.0 mg/kg.

Anyone with autoimmune disease history or systemic immunosuppression was excluded. The length of the CDR3 is 17 residues. V shed 2 bases and J shed 0 bases, with 14 bases lying between them. From germline, CDR1 is ENHRY and CDR2 SYGVKD. Assay: immunoSEQ multiplex PCR; the TCRdb copy retains only in-frame clones and omits some. Among about 86,000 clones listed, 85% to 90% were seen once. The chain links TRBV10-3 to TRBJ2-1, with TRBD2 as a possible D gene (5 bases). This TCR came from an adult with an advanced solid tumor such as melanoma, head and neck, liver or kidney cancer. The sample consisted of CD4+ or CD8+ T cells sorted from blood, taken in a trial of the OX40 agonist ivuxolimab. For the CDR3, the DNA is TGTGCCATCAGTGAGCCATTAGCGCGACTCTCCTACAATGAGCAGTTCTTC. It translates to CAISEPLARLSYNEQFF.